This T cell receptor (beta chain) comes out of a study of blood T cell repertoires in COVID-19. How the authors handled the data: Reference gene primer amplification yielded estimated nucleated cell counts. This table comes from immunoSEQ multiplex PCR, and its TCRdb copy is limited to in-frame clones, with some not included. V and J calls and clone size come straight from that table; D and trimming were deduced from the DNA. The table includes almost 400,000 clones, about 90% detected once. In its sample, this clone was seen once. The trim removed 3 bases at V and 5 bases at J, leaving 4 bases unmatched. CDR3 length: 15 residues. Germline V lookup: CDR1 SGHNT, CDR2 YYREEE (reference sequence).

This rearrangement joins TRBV5-4 to TRBJ2-2, with 10 nucleotides matching TRBD2. Source material: PBMCs or T cells enriched from blood (not recorded which). The clonotype comes from a woman in her thirties who had recovered from COVID-19. The CDR3 spells CASSSSGGATGELFF. The CDR3 DNA follows: TGTGCCAGCAGCTCGAGCGGGGGGGCTACCGGGGAGCTGTTTTTT.